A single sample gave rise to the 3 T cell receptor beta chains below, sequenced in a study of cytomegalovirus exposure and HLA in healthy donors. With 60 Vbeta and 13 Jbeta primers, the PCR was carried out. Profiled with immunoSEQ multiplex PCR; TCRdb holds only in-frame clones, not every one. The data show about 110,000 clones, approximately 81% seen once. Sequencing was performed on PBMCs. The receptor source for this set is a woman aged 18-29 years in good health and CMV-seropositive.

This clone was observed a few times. CDR3 region: CASSFATGTSDQYF. In nucleotides, the CDR3 is TGCGCCAGCAGCTTTGCCACCGGGACTAGCGACCAGTACTTC. This chain links TRBV5-1 with TRBJ2-7, with 10 bases fitting TRBD2. V shed 2 bases, J shed 10 bases, and the junction held 9 bases outside the gene matches. There are 14 residues in the CDR3. Germline CDR1 is SGHRS and CDR2 is YFSETQ. Together with reference TRBV5-1 and TRBJ2-7, the CDR3 gives the full variable domain: KAGVTQTPRYLIKTRGQQVTLSCSPISGHRSVSWYQQTPGQGLQFLFEYFSETQRNKGNFPGRFSGRQFSNSRSEMNVSTLELGDSALYLCASSFATGTSDQYFGPGTRLTVT.

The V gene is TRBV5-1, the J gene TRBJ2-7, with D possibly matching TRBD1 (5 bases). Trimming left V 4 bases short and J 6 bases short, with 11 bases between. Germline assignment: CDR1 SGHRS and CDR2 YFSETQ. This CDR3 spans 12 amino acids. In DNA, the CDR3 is TGCGCCAGCAGCACTACAGGACCCGAGCAGTACTTC. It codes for CASSTTGPEQYF.

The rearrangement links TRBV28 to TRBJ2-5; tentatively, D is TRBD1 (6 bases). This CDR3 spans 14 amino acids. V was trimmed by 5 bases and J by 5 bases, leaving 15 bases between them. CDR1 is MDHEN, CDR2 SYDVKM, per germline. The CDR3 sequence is CASSAADSGETQYF. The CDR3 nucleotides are TGTGCCAGCAGTGCAGCGGACAGTGGGGAGACCCAGTACTTC. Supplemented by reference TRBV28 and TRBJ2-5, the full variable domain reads DVKVTQSSRYLVKRTGEKVFLECVQDMDHENMFWYRQDPGLGLRLIYFSYDVKMKEKGDIPEGYSVSREKKERFSLILESASTNQTSMYLCASSAADSGETQYFGPGTRLLVL.